This T cell receptor (beta chain) was retrieved from a study of T cell clonality in common variable immunodeficiency. Findings and limits, study-wide: Compared with controls, CVID subjects had fewer shared TCRbeta clones. T cell subpopulation sequencing would be needed to explain CVID clonality.

The CDR3 has 15 amino acids. V lost 0 bases and J 2 bases, leaving 14 bases between the germline ends. Germline loops: CDR1 DFQATT, CDR2 SNEGSKA (reference sequence). This clone was counted ten times or more. What it recognizes is unknown. The read halts 3 residues ahead of the CDR3 end, with the missing end drawn from the germline J gene. Here immunoSEQ multiplex PCR was the method, and the copy in TCRdb shows in-frame clones only, minus some. Singletons are absent from the sample, which has 40,000 to 45,000 clones. Heparinized whole blood, roughly 4.5 to 8 ml, came from each donor. Sequencing used peripheral blood mononuclear cells. This TCR was recovered from a person between 18 and 75 years old in good health. The rearrangement links TRBV20-1 to TRBJ2-7; D not resolved. CDR3 loop: CSARDPTTATYEQYF. The covered CDR3 bases are TGCAGTGCTAGAGATCCGACAACAGCAACCTACGAG.